This T cell receptor beta chain was observed in a study of CD8+ T cells in alopecia areata. Treatment in this sample: oral pan-JAK inhibitor, 5-10 mg twice daily. The CDR3 extends over 12 amino acids. Germline loops: CDR1 SNHLY, CDR2 FYNNEI. Between the trimmed V and J ends, which lost 8 bases and 4 bases, there was a span of 11 bases. This clone was counted between two and nine times. Following RNA extraction, reverse transcription yielded cDNA that acted as the sequencing template. Only in-frame clones appear in the TCRdb table, and some are missing; sequencing was by immunoSEQ multiplex PCR. Counted here are 150,000 to 200,000 clones, roughly 60% occurring once; the ten biggest clones make up under 1.2%.

V usage is TRBV2 and J usage is TRBJ1-1; D gene uncertain. This sequence originates from a human donor with alopecia areata. Source: CD4+ T cells sorted from blood, taken at week 24, from a patient treated with tofacitinib. The DNA of the CDR3 is TGTGCCAGCGATCAGGTTGGCACTGAAGCTTTCTTT. Translation: CASDQVGTEAFF.